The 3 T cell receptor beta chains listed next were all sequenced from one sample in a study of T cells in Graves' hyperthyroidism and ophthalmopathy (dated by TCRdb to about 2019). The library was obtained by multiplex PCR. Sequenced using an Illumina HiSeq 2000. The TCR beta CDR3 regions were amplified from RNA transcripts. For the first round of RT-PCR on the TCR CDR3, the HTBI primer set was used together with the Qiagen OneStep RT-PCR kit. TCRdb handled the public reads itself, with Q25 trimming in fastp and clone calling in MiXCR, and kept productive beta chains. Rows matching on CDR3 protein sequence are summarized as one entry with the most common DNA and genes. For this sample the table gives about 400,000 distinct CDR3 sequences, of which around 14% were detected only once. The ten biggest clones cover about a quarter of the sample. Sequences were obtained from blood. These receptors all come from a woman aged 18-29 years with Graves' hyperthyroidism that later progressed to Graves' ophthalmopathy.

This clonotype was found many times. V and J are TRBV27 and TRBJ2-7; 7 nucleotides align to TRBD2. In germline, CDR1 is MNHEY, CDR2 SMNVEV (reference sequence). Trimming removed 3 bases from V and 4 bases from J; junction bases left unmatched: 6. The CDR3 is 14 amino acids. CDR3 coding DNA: TGTGCCAGCAGTTTCGGGGGAGGGACGTACGAGCAGTACTTC. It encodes CASSFGGGTYEQYF.

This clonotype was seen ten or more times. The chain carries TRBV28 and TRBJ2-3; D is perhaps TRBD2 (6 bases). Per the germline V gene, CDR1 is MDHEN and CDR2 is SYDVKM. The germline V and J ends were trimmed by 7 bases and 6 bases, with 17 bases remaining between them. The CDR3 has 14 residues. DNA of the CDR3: TGTGCCAGCATCCCCGGGAGAAGGATGGATACGCAGTATTTT. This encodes CASIPGRRMDTQYF.

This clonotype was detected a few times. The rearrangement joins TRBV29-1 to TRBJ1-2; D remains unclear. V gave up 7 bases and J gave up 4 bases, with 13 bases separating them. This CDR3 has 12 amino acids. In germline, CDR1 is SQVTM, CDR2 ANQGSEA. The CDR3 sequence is CSAVEVTYGYTF. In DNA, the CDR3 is TGCAGCGCCGTTGAAGTTACCTATGGCTACACCTTC.